The source of this TCR beta chain is a study of T-cell memory formation after mild COVID-19. TCRdb processed the 5' RACE reads anew with MiXCR; each CDR3 protein has one entry. The sample has 100,000 to 150,000 distinct CDR3 sequences, approximately 6.3% seen once. CDR3 length: 16 amino acids. V lost 2 bases and J lost 7, with 18 bases in between. Germline-derived CDR1 and CDR2 are MNHEY and SVGAGI. The origin of this receptor is an adult woman who had mild COVID-19 (a few samples of this study predate the infection). Cell type and time point are not known. The rearrangement uses TRBV6-5 and TRBJ2-1; no clear D gene. Sequencing was performed on PBMCs or a T cell subset sorted from them (not recorded which). In DNA, the CDR3 is TGTGCCAGCAGTTACAGACTGCGGTTAAGGGATAATGAGCAGTTCTTC. It specifies CASSYRLRLRDNEQFF.